Listed here are 24 T cell receptor beta chains from one sample, sequenced in a study of blood T cell repertoires in COVID-19. The repertoire was sequenced with immunoSEQ multiplex PCR; TCRdb's copy has only in-frame clones and lacks some. The sample carries 110,000 to 150,000 clones, 85% recorded once. Material for sequencing was PBMCs or T cells enriched from blood (not recorded which). These receptors originate from a woman aged 40 to 49 who had recovered from COVID-19.

This chain connects TRBV9 to TRBJ2-3; possible D gene TRBD1, 5 bases. V lost 4 bases and J 2 bases, leaving 8 bases between the germline ends. Germline values: CDR1 SGDLS, CDR2 YYNGEE. This CDR3 comprises 13 residues. The CDR3 coding sequence is TGTGCCAGCAGCACGGACACCACAGATACGCAGTATTTT. Translation: CASSTDTTDTQYF.

The J gene is TRBJ2-5, the V gene TRBV5-1; D is uncertain. This CDR3 comprises 15 residues. The V gene's germline CDR1 is SGHRS and CDR2 YFSETQ. V was cut by 7 bases and J by 3 bases, with 19 bases left in between. This CDR3 is CASAMVPGSKETQYF. CDR3 nucleotides: TGCGCCAGCGCGATGGTACCGGGTTCAAAAGAGACCCAGTACTTC.

The chain uses TRBV4-1 and TRBJ1-4; D is ambiguous. The CDR3 is made up of 13 amino acids. Per the germline V gene, CDR1 is MGHRA and CDR2 is YSYEKL. V lost 1 base to trimming and J lost 8 bases, with 8 bases between them. CDR3 region: CASSQGSGEKLFF. For the CDR3, the DNA is TGCGCCAGCAGCCAAGGGAGTGGGGAAAAACTGTTTTTT.

This clone was seen a handful of times. This chain uses TRBV5-1 with TRBJ1-1, with D possibly being TRBD1 (6 bases). The CDR3 loop spans 16 amino acids. Trimming left V 2 bases short and J 4 bases short, with 18 bases between. The V gene's germline CDR1 is SGHRS and CDR2 YFSETQ. Here the CDR3 DNA reads TGCGCCAGCAGCTTTTACCCCACAGGGCAGGGCACTGAAGCTTTCTTT. Translated: CASSFYPTGQGTEAFF.

The chain links TRBV11-3 to TRBJ2-3; 12 bases line up with TRBD2. This CDR3 has 14 amino acids. Looked up from germline, CDR1 is SGHNT and CDR2 is YENEEA. The trim removed 9 bases at V and 6 bases at J, leaving 7 bases unmatched. CDR3 protein: CASTRLAGADTQYF. The DNA for the CDR3 is TGTGCCAGTACCCGACTAGCGGGAGCCGATACGCAGTATTTT.

This chain connects TRBV3-1 (or the pseudogene TRBV3-2) to TRBJ2-1; 7 bases are shared with TRBD2. Germline V lookup: CDR1 LGHDT, CDR2 YNNKEL (reference sequence). Germline trimming cut 4 bases from V and 5 bases from J; bases unmatched to any gene: 5. This CDR3 contains 14 residues. The CDR3 region has the DNA TGTGCCAGCAGCCGGGGGGGTCCCGACAATGAGCAGTTCTTC. It specifies CASSRGGPDNEQFF.

Concerning this clone itself: Other DNA sequences in this sample translate to the same CDR3. J is TRBJ1-1 and V is TRBV7-8; D gene unclear. The CDR3 spans 12 residues. The germline CDR1 and CDR2 sequences are SGHVS and FQNEAQ. V gave up 1 base and J gave up 8 bases, with 8 bases separating them. For the CDR3, the DNA is TGTGCCAGCAGCTTAGGGAGGACCGAAGCTTTCTTT. Translating it yields CASSLGRTEAFF.

This clone came up once. This chain links TRBV6-5 with TRBJ2-7; D gene unclear. The germline CDR1 and CDR2 sequences are MNHEY and SVGAGI. This CDR3 has 15 amino acids. V dropped 6 bases and J dropped 0 bases, with 15 bases sitting between them. CDR3 loop: CASSLGRHSSYEQYF. CDR3 in DNA: TGTGCCAGCAGCCTGGGCCGCCACAGCTCCTACGAGCAGTACTTC.

This clone was observed a handful of times. The V and J genes are TRBV7-9 and TRBJ2-3, with 8 bases lining up with TRBD1. The CDR3 runs to 15 residues. The germline V gene has CDR1 SEHNR and CDR2 FQNEAQ (reference sequence). The V gene end was trimmed by 2 bases and the J gene end by 2 bases; junction bases not matched to a gene: 3. The CDR3 sequence: CASSLKTGVTDTQYF. CDR3 DNA: TGTGCCAGCAGCTTAAAGACAGGGGTCACAGATACGCAGTATTTT.

The sample holds a few counts of this clone. At the DNA level, this CDR3 is encoded by other sequences in the same sample as well. This rearrangement joins TRBV27 to TRBJ2-2, with D unresolved. The CDR3 consists of 13 residues. Deletions cut 2 bases from V and 5 bases from J, with 6 bases between. Looked up from germline, CDR1 is MNHEY and CDR2 is SMNVEV (reference sequence). The CDR3 region is CASSLSVTGELFF. The CDR3 bases are TGTGCCAGCAGTTTAAGCGTGACCGGGGAGCTGTTTTTT.

The chain couples TRBV3-1 (or the pseudogene TRBV3-2) to TRBJ1-5; TRBD1 matches at 12 bases. The V and J ends lost 3 bases and 7 bases, in that order; junction bases with no gene match: 4. The CDR3 totals 15 residues. The V gene's germline CDR1 is LGHDT and CDR2 YNNKEL (reference sequence). CDR3 sequence reads: CASSQGQGARQPQHF. CDR3 DNA sequence: TGTGCCAGCAGCCAGGGACAGGGGGCGCGACAGCCCCAGCATTTT.

This sequence joins TRBV6-2 or TRBV6-3 and TRBJ1-5, with D tentatively TRBD1 (6 bases). CDR1 is MNHEY and CDR2 is SVGEGT in the germline V gene. The CDR3 length is 17 residues. V was pared by 2 bases and J by 3 bases, with 17 bases between. CDR3 sequence (DNA): TGTGCCAGCAGTTACATAGCCGACAGGATAGACAATCAGCCCCAGCATTTT. Its protein product is CASSYIADRIDNQPQHF.

The V call is TRBV10-1, the J call TRBJ2-7, with D possibly matching TRBD1 (5 bases). The germline V and J ends were trimmed by 2 bases and 5 bases, with 10 bases remaining between them. The CDR3 covers 13 residues. Germline CDR1 is WNHNN and CDR2 is SYGVQD (reference sequence). In DNA, the CDR3 is TGCGCCAGCAGTGAGATCCAGGGCAACGAGCAGTACTTC. Translated: CASSEIQGNEQYF.

In its sample, this clone was seen many times. The chain combines TRBV9 with TRBJ2-7, with TRBD2 matching over 8 bases. Losses at the gene ends were 3 bases for V and 1 base for J; bases not matched to a gene: 3. CDR3 size: 14 residues. CDR1 is SGDLS, CDR2 YYNGEE, per germline. The DNA of the CDR3 is TGTGCCAGCAGCGCCGGGGGGGAATCCTACGAGCAGTACTTC. Translated, it gives CASSAGGESYEQYF.

The rearrangement uses TRBV27 and TRBJ2-7; TRBD1 might be the D (5 bases). CDR3 size: 17 residues. Per germline, CDR1 MNHEY and CDR2 SMNVEV (reference sequence). V lost 3 bases and J lost 3, with 21 bases in between. CDR3 sequence: CASSLSQGYGSLYEQYF. CDR3 DNA: TGTGCCAGCAGTTTGTCCCAGGGATATGGGTCTCTCTACGAGCAGTACTTC.

This rearrangement joins TRBV5-5 to TRBJ1-4; D not resolved. The CDR3 covers 17 residues. V was trimmed by 0 bases and J by 6 bases, leaving 18 bases between them. The V gene's germline CDR1 is SGHKS and CDR2 YYEKEE (reference sequence). DNA for the CDR3: TGTGCCAGCAGCTTGGGAGGGCCTGTCTCATCGGATGAAAAACTGTTTTTT. It yields the protein CASSLGGPVSSDEKLFF.

This clone was counted ten times or more. The rearrangement links TRBV6-4 to TRBJ2-1; 11 bases align to TRBD2. Germline CDR1 MRHNA, CDR2 SNTAGT. The J segment lost 6 bases and the V segment lost 5 bases, leaving 3 bases of the junction unmatched. This CDR3 comprises 14 residues. CDR3 protein: CASSPGTSGNEQFF. The CDR3 DNA reads TGTGCCAGCAGTCCCGGGACTAGCGGCAATGAGCAGTTCTTC.

This clone was seen more than once but under ten times. The genes are TRBV19 and TRBJ1-1; the match to TRBD1 covers 8 bases. In germline, CDR1 is LNHDA, CDR2 SQIVND (reference sequence). Trimming removed 5 bases from V and 4 bases from J; junction bases left unmatched: 3. The CDR3 covers 13 residues. This CDR3 reads CASSFTGGTEAFF. CDR3 coding DNA: TGTGCCAGTAGTTTTACAGGGGGCACTGAAGCTTTCTTT.

The chain uses TRBV5-1 and TRBJ2-2; 7 bases are a match to TRBD1. With 4 bases clipped from V and 6 bases from J, the junction kept 3 bases outside the gene matches. This CDR3 has 13 amino acids. Per the germline V gene, CDR1 is SGHRS and CDR2 is YFSETQ. The CDR3 DNA follows: TGCGCCAGCAGCCTAGACAGGGCCGGGGAGCTGTTTTTT. Translating it yields CASSLDRAGELFF. The variable domain in full, completed from reference TRBV5-1 and TRBJ2-2, reads KAGVTQTPRYLIKTRGQQVTLSCSPISGHRSVSWYQQTPGQGLQFLFEYFSETQRNKGNFPGRFSGRQFSNSRSEMNVSTLELGDSALYLCASSLDRAGELFFGEGSRLTVL.

Only one count was recorded for this clone. This chain joins TRBV18 and TRBJ1-1, with 7 positions matching TRBD1. CDR3 length equals 16 residues. The germline CDR1 and CDR2 sequences are KGHSH and LQKENI. With V trimmed by 2 bases and J by 5 bases, 11 bases remained unmatched. Here the CDR3 DNA reads TGTGCCAGCTCACCAGGGGCCGGGACAGCGCGAACTGAAGCTTTCTTT. It codes for CASSPGAGTARTEAFF.

In its sample, this clone was seen many times. The chain has TRBV4-1 and TRBJ2-2; D remains unclear. V was cut by 0 bases and J by 7 bases, with 12 bases left in between. This CDR3 has 15 amino acids. Per germline, CDR1 MGHRA and CDR2 YSYEKL. The CDR3: CASSQESQVDGELFF. The DNA for the CDR3 is TGCGCCAGCAGCCAAGAATCCCAGGTTGACGGGGAGCTGTTTTTT.

The chain has TRBV27 and TRBJ2-1; D is uncertain. Per germline, CDR1 MNHEY and CDR2 SMNVEV (reference sequence). The CDR3 extends over 14 amino acids. Trimming shortened V by 0 bases and J by 6 bases, and 9 bases separated the two germline ends. The CDR3 bases are TGTGCCAGCAGTTTATCGCGACACCCCAATGAGCAGTTCTTC. This encodes CASSLSRHPNEQFF.

V is TRBV11-2 and J is TRBJ1-3, with 7 bases lining up with TRBD1. The CDR3 length is 17 residues. J was trimmed by 2 bases and V by 4 bases; bases with no gene match: 11. Germline V gives CDR1 SGHAT, CDR2 FQNNGV. Here the CDR3 reads CASSYDRVPLTGNTIYF. The CDR3 bases are TGTGCCAGCAGCTACGACAGGGTCCCCTTGACTGGAAACACCATATATTTT.

This chain links TRBV7-9 with TRBJ2-7, with a possible D match to TRBD1 (6 bases). The CDR3 sequence is 16 residues long. Germline-derived CDR1 and CDR2 are SEHNR and FQNEAQ (reference sequence). Trimming shortened V by 2 bases and J by 1 base, and 15 bases separated the two germline ends. The CDR3 DNA is TGTGCCAGCAGCTTATTACGAAGTGACAGGTCCTACGAGCAGTACTTC. This codes for CASSLLRSDRSYEQYF.